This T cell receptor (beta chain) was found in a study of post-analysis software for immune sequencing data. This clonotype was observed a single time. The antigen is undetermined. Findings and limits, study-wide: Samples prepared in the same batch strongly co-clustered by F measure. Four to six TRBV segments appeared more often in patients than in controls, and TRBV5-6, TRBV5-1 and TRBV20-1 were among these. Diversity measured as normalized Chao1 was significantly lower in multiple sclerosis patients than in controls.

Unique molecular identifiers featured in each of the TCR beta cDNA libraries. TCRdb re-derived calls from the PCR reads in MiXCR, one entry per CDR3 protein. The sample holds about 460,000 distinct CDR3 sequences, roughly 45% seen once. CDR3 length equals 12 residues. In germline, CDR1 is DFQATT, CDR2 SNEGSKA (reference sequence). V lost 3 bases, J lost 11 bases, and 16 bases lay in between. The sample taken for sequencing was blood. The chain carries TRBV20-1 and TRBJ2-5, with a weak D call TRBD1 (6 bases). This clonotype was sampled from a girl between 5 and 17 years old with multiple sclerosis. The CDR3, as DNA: TGCAGTGCTAGCAGGGGAAGAGAAGAGCAGTACTTC. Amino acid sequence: CSASRGREEQYF.